Shown below are 17 T cell receptor beta chains from a single sample sequenced in a study of blood T cell repertoires in COVID-19. The assay was immunoSEQ multiplex PCR, and TCRdb's table has in-frame clones only and misses some. The table lists some 150,000 clones, roughly 88% of them singletons. The sample comprised peripheral blood. These receptors were collected from a woman in her fifties or sixties with acute or convalescent COVID-19.

The gene calls are TRBV6-2 or TRBV6-3 and TRBJ1-1; D unresolved. This CDR3 has 14 residues. From germline, CDR1 is MNHEY and CDR2 SVGEGT. Between the trimmed V and J ends, which lost 6 bases and 0 bases, there was a span of 11 bases. The CDR3 DNA sequence: TGTGCCAGCAGCCCGTGGGCGTTGAACACTGAAGCTTTCTTT. Protein sequence: CASSPWALNTEAFF.

The chain has TRBV6-6 and TRBJ1-4; D unresolved. The V end was cut by 4 bases, the J end by 8 bases, with 11 bases between. Germline loops: CDR1 MNHNY, CDR2 SVGAGI (reference sequence). CDR3 length equals 13 residues. This CDR3 is CASSSSRGEKLFF. CDR3 nucleotide sequence: TGTGCCAGCAGTTCTTCCCGAGGGGAAAAACTGTTTTTT.

This clone was counted once. This chain joins TRBV18 and TRBJ1-1; D gene ambiguous. The CDR3 length is 14 residues. Germline V CDR1 and CDR2: KGHSH, LQKENI. The germline V and J ends were trimmed by 0 bases and 4 bases, with 9 bases remaining between them. CDR3 region: CASSPPSAGTEAFF. DNA for the CDR3: TGTGCCAGCTCACCACCTTCTGCGGGCACTGAAGCTTTCTTT.

The chain carries TRBV1 and TRBJ2-2; the D call TRBD1 from the table was never checked on the DNA. TRBV1 is noted as a pseudogene. This CDR3 has 19 residues. CDR3 sequence reads: CTSNRTGQGYGGNTGELFF. The CDR3 nucleotides are TGCACCAGCAACAGGACAGGCCAAGGTTATGGGGGGAACACCGGGGAGCTGTTTTTT.

The chain joins TRBV19 to TRBJ2-6, with TRBD2 as a possible D gene (7 bases). Trimming pared 1 base from V and 8 bases from J, leaving 15 bases between. Germline lookup yields CDR1 LNHDA and CDR2 SQIVND (reference sequence). The CDR3 is made up of 16 amino acids. The CDR3 sequence is CASSIGGRGVPNVLTF. The DNA for the CDR3 is TGTGCCAGTAGTATAGGAGGGAGGGGGGTTCCCAACGTCCTGACTTTC.

This clone was observed a single time. The chain employs TRBV28 and TRBJ2-3, with TRBD2 matching over 10 bases. CDR1 MDHEN and CDR2 SYDVKM come from the germline V gene. V shed 5 bases and J 7 bases; nucleotides not matched to a gene: 21. The CDR3 loop spans 19 amino acids. The chain's CDR3 is CASSPPGGLAGARVHTQYF. The DNA for the CDR3 is TGTGCCAGCAGTCCCCCGGGGGGGCTAGCGGGGGCCAGGGTACATACGCAGTATTTT.

The chain is built from TRBV28 and TRBJ1-6; the D is unclear. Trimming pared 7 bases from V and 7 bases from J, leaving 20 bases between. Per germline, CDR1 MDHEN and CDR2 SYDVKM. The length of the CDR3 is 16 residues. This CDR3 reads CASITGGVLQNSPLHF. DNA of the CDR3: TGTGCCAGCATTACTGGAGGAGTGCTCCAAAATTCACCCCTCCACTTT.

The chain couples TRBV30 to TRBJ2-3, with 9 bases fitting TRBD2. Looked up from germline, CDR1 is GTSNPN and CDR2 is SVGIG (reference sequence). V lost 1 base and J lost 6; bases outside the gene matches: 5. The CDR3 consists of 14 residues. The CDR3 sequence is CAWSEGLAPDTQYF. CDR3 in DNA: TGTGCCTGGAGTGAGGGACTAGCCCCGGATACGCAGTATTTT. Filled out from reference TRBV30 and TRBJ2-3, the complete variable domain reads SQTIHQWPATLVQPVGSPLSLECTVEGTSNPNLYWYRQAAGRGLQLLFYSVGIGQISSEVPQNLSASRPQDRQFILSSKKLLLSDSGFYLCAWSEGLAPDTQYFGPGTRLTVL.

V gene TRBV29-1 combines with J gene TRBJ1-1, with 10 nucleotides matching TRBD1. V lost 6 bases to trimming and J lost 3 bases; unmatched junction nucleotides: 4. This CDR3 has 13 residues. CDR1 SQVTM and CDR2 ANQGSEA come from the germline V gene. CDR3 nucleotides: TGCAGCGTGAGACAGGGGGCGTACACTGAAGCTTTCTTT. Encoded protein: CSVRQGAYTEAFF.

CDR3 DNA sequence: TGTGCCAGCAGTTTCCAATCTAGCGGGGGTTCGACTGAGCAGTTCTTC. Its protein product is CASSFQSSGGSTEQFF. The chain recombines TRBV28 with TRBJ2-1; 10 positions agree with TRBD2. The ends lost 3 bases at V and 9 bases at J; junction bases unmatched: 11. CDR3 length: 16 amino acids. Germline V gene sequence: CDR1 MDHEN, CDR2 SYDVKM.

The chain couples TRBV3-1 (or the pseudogene TRBV3-2) to TRBJ2-3; a possible D gene is TRBD2 (6 bases). The CDR3 spans 16 residues. Trimming pared 5 bases from V and 0 bases from J, leaving 15 bases between. Germline V gene data show CDR1 as LGHDT and CDR2 as YNNKEL (reference sequence). In DNA, the CDR3 is TGTGCCAGCAGCTCCCCCGTGGGGGGTAGCACAGATACGCAGTATTTT. Its translation is CASSSPVGGSTDTQYF.

This clone was found a few times. The gene calls are TRBV7-9 and TRBJ1-3; D is unclear. This CDR3 spans 15 amino acids. The germline V gene has CDR1 SEHNR and CDR2 FQNEAQ (reference sequence). V gave up 2 bases and J gave up 0 bases, with 8 bases separating them. The CDR3 sequence: CASSLTGVSGNTIYF. CDR3 DNA: TGTGCCAGCAGCTTAACGGGAGTCTCTGGAAACACCATATATTTT.

V is TRBV4-1 and J is TRBJ2-3, with 8 bases aligning to TRBD2. The CDR3 covers 16 residues. Per germline, CDR1 MGHRA and CDR2 YSYEKL. With 3 bases clipped from V and 0 bases from J, the junction kept 5 bases outside the gene matches. CDR3 nucleotide sequence: TGCGCCAGCAGCCACGGGGGGGGCCCTAGCACAGATACGCAGTATTTT. It codes for CASSHGGGPSTDTQYF.

The chain couples TRBV28 to TRBJ1-2, with unresolved D. The CDR3 loop spans 14 amino acids. V was cut by 3 bases and J by 0 bases, with 8 bases left in between. Germline CDR1 reads MDHEN; CDR2 reads SYDVKM. The CDR3 DNA is TGTGCCAGCAGTTTGGGCGCATCTAACTATGGCTACACCTTC. Translated, it gives CASSLGASNYGYTF.

This clone was seen only once. The chain joins TRBV7-9 to TRBJ1-4; 7 bases agree with TRBD1. Trimming at V came to 1 base and at J to 6 bases, leaving 5 bases not matched to a gene. Germline CDR1 SEHNR, CDR2 FQNEAQ (reference sequence). This CDR3 region has 15 residues. CDR3 sequence reads: CASSLGGGMYEKLFF. For the CDR3, the DNA is TGTGCCAGCAGCTTAGGAGGGGGCATGTATGAAAAACTGTTTTTT.

This chain connects TRBV10-3 to TRBJ2-7, with 9 bases matching TRBD1. Losses at the gene ends were 7 bases for V and 4 bases for J; bases not matched to a gene: 11. CDR1 and CDR2 (germline): ENHRY, SYGVKD. CDR3 length equals 15 residues. DNA for the CDR3: TGTGCCATCACGGAGGCAGGACAGGGGTTTTACGAGCAGTACTTC. As protein: CAITEAGQGFYEQYF.

The rearrangement links TRBV3-1 (or the pseudogene TRBV3-2) to TRBJ2-7, with D possibly matching TRBD2 (6 bases). The CDR3 runs to 15 residues. Trimming removed 0 bases at V and 5 bases at J, with 14 bases between. Germline V gene sequence: CDR1 LGHDT, CDR2 YNNKEL (reference sequence). The CDR3 reads CASSQDAGRGNEQYF. The CDR3 DNA sequence: TGTGCCAGCAGCCAAGATGCAGGTCGGGGGAACGAGCAGTACTTC.